These T cell receptor beta chains were read from a single sample in a study of cytomegalovirus exposure and HLA in healthy donors. The table came from immunoSEQ multiplex PCR; TCRdb's copy has only in-frame clones and leaves some out. The sample includes under 150,000 clones, around 78% seen only once; the top ten take 6.2%. Input material: PBMCs. The receptors stem from a woman aged 35 to 49 in good health and CMV-seropositive. Both conserved end residues are part of each CDR3. Fields, in order: J gene, V gene, CDR3 length, clone size, D gene, CDR3 protein, CDR3 DNA. A D gene is named only where the DNA matches it firmly. Clone sizes are given selectively: once, few, many, or a class where the clone is expanded.

TRBJ1-5 | TRBV13 | 15 | - | TRBD1 | CASRAGTGVNQPQHF | TGTGCCAGCAGGGCCGGGACAGGGGTCAATCAGCCCCAGCATTTT
TRBJ2-1 | TRBV10-2 | 14 | - | TRBD2 | CASSESGRASEQFF | TGCGCCAGCAGTGAGAGCGGGAGGGCCAGTGAGCAGTTCTTC
TRBJ2-3 | TRBV28 | 14 | many | - | CASSLQTDTDTQYF | TGTGCCAGCAGCCTACAGACGGACACAGATACGCAGTATTTT
TRBJ2-5 | TRBV27 | 13 | - | TRBD1 | CASSWGTVGTQYF | TGTGCCAGCAGTTGGGGGACAGTTGGGACCCAGTACTTC
TRBJ2-1 | TRBV4-1 | 15 | - | - | CASSQAGYSYNEQFF | TGCGCCAGCAGCCAAGCGGGATATTCCTACAATGAGCAGTTCTTC
TRBJ2-5 | TRBV27 | 15 | - | - | CASSLSAPYQETQYF | TGTGCCAGCAGTTTATCGGCACCTTACCAAGAGACCCAGTACTTC
TRBJ2-5 | TRBV11-3 | 14 | - | TRBD2 | CASSFPAGGETQYF | TGTGCCAGCAGCTTTCCAGCGGGAGGGGAGACCCAGTACTTC
TRBJ2-3 | TRBV5-1 | 17 | - | TRBD1 | CASSRLPDRDLTDTQYF | TGCGCCAGCAGCCGACTACCGGACAGGGACCTCACAGATACGCAGTATTTT
TRBJ2-7 | TRBV7-2 | 13 | - | TRBD1 | CASRLEQGSSQYF | TGTGCCAGCAGATTGGAACAGGGGTCCTCGCAGTACTTC
TRBJ1-2 | TRBV4-1 | 14 | - | - | CASSQGRGSYGYTF | TGCGCCAGCAGCCAAGGACGGGGGAGTTATGGCTACACCTTC
TRBJ2-6 | TRBV7-9 | 18 | - | - | CASSLGLAYESGANVLTF | TGTGCCAGCAGCTTAGGGCTAGCGTACGAATCTGGGGCCAACGTCCTGACTTTC
TRBJ2-1 | TRBV21-1 | 17 | - | - | CASSQSPRRVAYNEQFF | TGTGCCAGCAGCCAAAGCCCTCGGAGGGTCGCCTACAATGAGCAGTTCTTC
TRBJ1-2 | TRBV5-1 | 12 | - | - | CASSLLEGGYTF | TGCGCCAGCAGCTTGCTTGAGGGTGGCTACACCTTC
TRBJ1-5 | TRBV6-1 | 14 | - | - | CASSSDLRGQPQHF | TGTGCCAGCAGTTCGGACCTCCGGGGTCAGCCCCAGCATTTT
TRBJ1-4 | TRBV18 | 15 | - | TRBD1 | CASSPRGRGVEKLFF | TGTGCCAGCTCACCGAGGGGGCGCGGGGTCGAAAAACTGTTTTTT
TRBJ2-7 | TRBV6-1 | 14 | - | - | CASAVAGALGKQYF | TGTGCCAGCGCCGTGGCGGGGGCGCTCGGGAAGCAGTACTTC
TRBJ2-5 | TRBV18 | 15 | - | - | CASSPGAGTSKTQYF | TGTGCCAGCTCACCTGGTGCGGGGACGTCAAAGACCCAGTACTTC
TRBJ1-4 | TRBV7-9 | 15 | - | - | CASSSLGGNNEKLFF | TGTGCCAGCAGCTCCTTGGGGGGAAATAATGAAAAACTGTTTTTT
TRBJ2-5 | TRBV10-3 | 16 | once | TRBD2 | CAISAPPGLADQSQYF | TGTGCCATCAGTGCCCCACCGGGACTAGCGGACCAGTCCCAGTACTTC
TRBJ2-5 | TRBV6-5 | 16 | once | TRBD1 | CASSYGDRGRSETQYF | TGTGCCAGCAGTTACGGGGACAGGGGGCGTTCCGAGACCCAGTACTTC
TRBJ2-5 | TRBV6-1 | 10 | - | - | CASSDTDWDF | TGTGCCAGCAGTGACACGGACTGGGACTTC
TRBJ1-4 | TRBV18 | 13 | - | - | CASSPQSGEGLFF | TGTGCCAGCTCACCACAATCAGGGGAGGGACTGTTTTTT
TRBJ2-5 | TRBV27 | 11 | - | - | CASRLGETQYF | TGTGCCAGCAGACTAGGGGAGACCCAGTACTTC
TRBJ1-1 | TRBV28 | 14 | - | - | CASSVWRGGAEAFF | TGTGCCAGCAGCGTCTGGAGGGGCGGAGCTGAAGCTTTCTTT
TRBJ2-7 | TRBV28 | 12 | - | - | CASSSASRQQYF | TGTGCCAGCAGTTCGGCTAGTAGACAGCAGTACTTC
TRBJ1-2 | TRBV5-6 | 14 | - | - | CASSLAAVTYGYTF | TGTGCCAGCAGCTTGGCGGCGGTTACCTATGGCTACACCTTC
TRBJ2-5 | TRBV15 | 18 | once | TRBD2 | CATSRVGGRGAVVETQYF | TGTGCCACCAGCAGAGTTGGCGGGAGGGGGGCGGTAGTAGAGACCCAGTACTTC
TRBJ1-1 | TRBV5-6 | 15 | once | - | CASSPDGGGGTEAFF | TGTGCCAGCAGCCCGGACGGGGGAGGGGGAACTGAAGCTTTCTTT